The clone carrying this T cell receptor (beta chain) appeared once. Its specificity is not known. The sample belongs to a study of CD8 T cell repertoires and HIV-1 epitope variants. Trimming cost V 0 bases and J 4 bases; bases outside gene matches: 5. The CDR3 is 14 residues long. Germline assignment: CDR1 GTSNPN and CDR2 SVGIG (reference sequence). Libraries were prepared by immunoSEQ multiplex PCR; TCRdb keeps only in-frame clonotypes and omits some of them. There are 4,500 to 6,000 clones in the sample; about 67% occur only once, and around 43% lies in the top ten. The chain couples TRBV30 to TRBJ1-1; the match to TRBD1 covers 7 bases. What was sequenced was cultured CD8+ T cells derived from PBMCs. This TCR derives from a male donor with HIV. The CDR3 spells CAWSVTGDFTEAFF. CDR3 nucleotide sequence: TGTGCCTGGAGTGTAACAGGGGACTTCACTGAAGCTTTCTTT.